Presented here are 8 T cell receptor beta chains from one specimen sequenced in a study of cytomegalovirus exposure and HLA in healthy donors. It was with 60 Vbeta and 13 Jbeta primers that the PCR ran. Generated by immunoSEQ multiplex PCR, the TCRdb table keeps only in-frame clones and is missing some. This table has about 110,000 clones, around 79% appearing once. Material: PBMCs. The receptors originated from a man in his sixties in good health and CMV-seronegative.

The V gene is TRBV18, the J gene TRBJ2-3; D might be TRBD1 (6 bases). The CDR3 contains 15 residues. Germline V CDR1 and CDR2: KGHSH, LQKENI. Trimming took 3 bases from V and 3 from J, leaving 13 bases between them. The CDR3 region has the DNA TGTGCCAGCTCACCGCAGGGGTATGGTACAGATACGCAGTATTTT. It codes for CASSPQGYGTDTQYF.

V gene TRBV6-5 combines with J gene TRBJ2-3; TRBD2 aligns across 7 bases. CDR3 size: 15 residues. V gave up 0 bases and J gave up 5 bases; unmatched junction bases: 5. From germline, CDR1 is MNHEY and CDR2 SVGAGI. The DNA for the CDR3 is TGTGCCAGCAGTTACTCCGGGGGGTTTGGAGATACGCAGTATTTT. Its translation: CASSYSGGFGDTQYF.

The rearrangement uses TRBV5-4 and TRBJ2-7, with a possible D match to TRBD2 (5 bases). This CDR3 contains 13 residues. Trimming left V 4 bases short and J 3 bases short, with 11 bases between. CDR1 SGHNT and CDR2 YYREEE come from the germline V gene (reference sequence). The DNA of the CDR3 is TGTGCCAGCAGCAGAGGACTCCGCTACGAGCAGTACGTC. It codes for CASSRGLRYEQYV.

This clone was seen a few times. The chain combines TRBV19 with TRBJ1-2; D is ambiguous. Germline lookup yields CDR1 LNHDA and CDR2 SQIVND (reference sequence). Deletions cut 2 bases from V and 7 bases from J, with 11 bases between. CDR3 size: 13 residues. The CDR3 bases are TGTGCCAGTAGTATACTCCTAGAAGGTGGCTACACCTTC. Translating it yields CASSILLEGGYTF.

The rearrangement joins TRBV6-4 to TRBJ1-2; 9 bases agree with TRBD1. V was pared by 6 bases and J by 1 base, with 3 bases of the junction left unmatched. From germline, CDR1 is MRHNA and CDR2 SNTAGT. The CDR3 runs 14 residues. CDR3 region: CASRGQGNNYGYTF. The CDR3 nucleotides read TGTGCCAGCAGGGGACAGGGAAATAACTATGGCTACACCTTC.

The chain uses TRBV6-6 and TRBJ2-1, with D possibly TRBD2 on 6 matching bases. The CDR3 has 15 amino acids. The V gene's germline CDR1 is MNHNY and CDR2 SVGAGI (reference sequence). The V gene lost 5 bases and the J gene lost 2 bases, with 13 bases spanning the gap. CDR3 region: CASSPDGGTYNEQFF. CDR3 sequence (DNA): TGTGCCAGCAGTCCGGACGGGGGTACCTACAATGAGCAGTTCTTC.

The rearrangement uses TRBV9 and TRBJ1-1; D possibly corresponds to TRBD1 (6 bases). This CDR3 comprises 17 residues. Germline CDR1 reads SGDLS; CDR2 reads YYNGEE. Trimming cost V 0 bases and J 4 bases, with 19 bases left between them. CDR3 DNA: TGTGCCAGCAGCGTAGATGGGGGCCCCGTATCGGGCACTGAAGCTTTCTTT. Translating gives CASSVDGGPVSGTEAFF. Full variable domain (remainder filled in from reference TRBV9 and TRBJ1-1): DSGVTQTPKHLITATGQRVTLRCSPRSGDLSVYWYQQSLDQGLQFLIQYYNGEERAKGNILERFSAQQFPDLHSELNLSSLELGDSALYFCASSVDGGPVSGTEAFFGQGTRLTVV.

CDR3 amino acids: CASTRGITYNSPLHF. The CDR3 DNA reads as TGTGCCAGCACCCGAGGGATCACCTATAATTCACCCCTCCACTTT. This chain uses TRBV6-5 with TRBJ1-6, with D uncertain. Germline assignment: CDR1 MNHEY and CDR2 SVGAGI. The CDR3 consists of 15 residues. Trimming stripped 7 bases from V and 2 bases from J, with 12 bases between.